Each of the 14 T cell receptor beta chains below was sequenced from the same sample in a study of blood T cell repertoires in COVID-19. Using immunoSEQ multiplex PCR, the repertoire was profiled, and TCRdb retains in-frame clones only, with some absent. The repertoire has roughly 100,000 clones, 80% to 90% of them found once; the top ten carry 8.5% to 9.5%. Sequencing was performed on peripheral blood. Receptors originate from an older woman with acute or convalescent COVID-19.

This sequence joins TRBV11-2 and TRBJ1-2; D is possibly TRBD1 (6 bases). The CDR3 spans 16 residues. The germline gives CDR1 SGHAT, CDR2 FQNNGV. V dropped 0 bases and J dropped 6 bases, with 17 bases sitting between them. The CDR3 protein is CASSLDRPTGRHGYTF. CDR3 nucleotides: TGTGCCAGCAGCTTAGATCGCCCGACAGGCCGACATGGCTACACCTTC.

The V gene is TRBV18, the J gene TRBJ2-5; 10 nucleotides line up with TRBD1. The CDR3 runs to 14 residues. Germline CDR1 reads KGHSH; CDR2 reads LQKENI. V shed 3 bases and J 3 bases; nucleotides not matched to a gene: 1. The CDR3: CASSPGTGEETQYF. Written as DNA, the CDR3 is TGTGCCAGCTCACCCGGGACAGGGGAAGAGACCCAGTACTTC.

V is TRBV30 and J is TRBJ1-1, with 10 bases identical to TRBD1. V lost 3 bases to trimming and J lost 4 bases; unmatched junction nucleotides: 11. The CDR3 is made up of 16 amino acids. CDR1 GTSNPN and CDR2 SVGIG come from the germline V gene (reference sequence). In DNA form, the CDR3 reads TGTGCCTGGAGCGCAGGACAGGGGGATTGGGGCACTGAAGCTTTCTTT. Translating gives CAWSAGQGDWGTEAFF.

The chain links TRBV14 to TRBJ1-1, with D unclear. Germline V gene data show CDR1 as SGHDN and CDR2 as FVKESK. Deletions cut 4 bases from V and 7 bases from J, with 16 bases between. This CDR3 has 14 amino acids. The CDR3 loop is CASSRLRKEGEAFF. The CDR3 region has the DNA TGTGCCAGCAGCCGCTTGAGGAAGGAGGGTGAAGCTTTCTTT.

The chain uses TRBV4-1 and TRBJ2-5; 9 bases line up with TRBD2. V gave up 4 bases and J gave up 5 bases; unmatched junction bases: 8. The CDR3 spans 15 residues. Per germline, CDR1 MGHRA and CDR2 YSYEKL. Here the CDR3 reads CASSLGVAGEETQYF. Written as DNA, the CDR3 is TGCGCCAGCAGCCTCGGGGTAGCGGGAGAGGAGACCCAGTACTTC.

This sequence joins TRBV7-8 and TRBJ2-7; 7 nucleotides match TRBD2. V lost 6 bases to trimming and J lost 2 bases; unmatched junction nucleotides: 10. This CDR3 spans 15 amino acids. Germline V CDR1 and CDR2: SGHVS, FQNEAQ. This CDR3 reads CASSSLAGAPYEQYF. The CDR3 nucleotides read TGTGCCAGCAGTTCCCTTGCGGGAGCCCCCTACGAGCAGTACTTC.

The chain carries TRBV7-2 and TRBJ2-5, with TRBD1 identical over 9 bases. The CDR3 totals 13 residues. The germline CDR1 and CDR2 sequences are SGHTA and FQGNSA. V lost 2 bases, J lost 9 bases, and 4 bases stayed unmatched. The CDR3 protein is CASSLTGGASQYF. The DNA for the CDR3 is TGTGCCAGCAGCTTAACAGGGGGCGCGTCCCAGTACTTC.

This chain connects TRBV10-1 to TRBJ1-2; D gene ambiguous. Germline CDR1 reads WNHNN; CDR2 reads SYGVQD (reference sequence). The CDR3 contains 14 residues. V dropped 3 bases and J dropped 4 bases, with 12 bases sitting between them. CDR3 nucleotide sequence: TGCGCCAGCAGTGACGGTAGCAGCACCTATGGCTACACCTTC. Its protein is CASSDGSSTYGYTF.

V and J are TRBV5-1 and TRBJ1-1, with no clear D. The germline V gene encodes CDR1 SGHRS and CDR2 YFSETQ. The CDR3 runs to 14 residues. Trimming shortened V by 1 base and J by 0 bases, and 7 bases separated the two germline ends. CDR3: CASSLTQLNTEAFF. DNA of the CDR3: TGCGCCAGCAGCTTGACACAGTTGAACACTGAAGCTTTCTTT.

V gene TRBV5-1 combines with J gene TRBJ2-1; the match to TRBD2 covers 7 bases. The CDR3 is 13 amino acids. The V and J ends lost 1 base and 10 bases, in that order; junction bases with no gene match: 5. CDR1 SGHRS and CDR2 YFSETQ come from the germline V gene. The CDR3 sequence is CASSLPSGTEQFF. DNA of the CDR3: TGCGCCAGCAGCTTGCCTAGCGGTACGGAGCAGTTCTTC.

The rearrangement joins TRBV28 to TRBJ2-1; TRBD2 aligns across 10 bases. Germline trimming cut 5 bases from V and 7 bases from J; bases unmatched to any gene: 8. This CDR3 region has 15 residues. Germline V gene sequence: CDR1 MDHEN, CDR2 SYDVKM. CDR3: CASSPLAGVINEQFF. The CDR3 DNA reads TGTGCCAGCAGTCCTCTAGCGGGAGTCATAAATGAGCAGTTCTTC.

This chain connects TRBV11-2 to TRBJ1-5; a possible D gene is TRBD1 (5 bases). The CDR3 covers 19 residues. Germline CDR1 and CDR2: SGHAT and FQNNGV. V gave up 3 bases and J gave up 0 bases, with 21 bases separating them. CDR3 in amino acids: CASSLGGPNRLYSNQPQHF. For the CDR3, the DNA is TGTGCCAGCAGCTTGGGGGGACCTAACCGACTCTATAGCAATCAGCCCCAGCATTTT.

The CDR3 bases are TGTGCCAGCAGCTTACGGTCCGGTGCAACTAATGAAAAACTGTTTTTT. Amino acid sequence: CASSLRSGATNEKLFF. This sequence joins TRBV7-9 and TRBJ1-4; no clear D gene. The germline CDR1 and CDR2 sequences are SEHNR and FQNEAQ (reference sequence). V lost 2 bases and J lost 0, with 10 bases in between. This CDR3 has 16 residues.

This chain connects TRBV27 to TRBJ1-2; 9 bases map to TRBD1. Germline CDR1 is MNHEY and CDR2 is SMNVEV (reference sequence). The CDR3 runs to 16 residues. J was trimmed by 2 bases and V by 5 bases; bases with no gene match: 9. DNA for the CDR3: TGTGCCAGCAGTCCGGGCTCAGGACAGGGGAACTATGGCTACACCTTC. Translating it yields CASSPGSGQGNYGYTF.